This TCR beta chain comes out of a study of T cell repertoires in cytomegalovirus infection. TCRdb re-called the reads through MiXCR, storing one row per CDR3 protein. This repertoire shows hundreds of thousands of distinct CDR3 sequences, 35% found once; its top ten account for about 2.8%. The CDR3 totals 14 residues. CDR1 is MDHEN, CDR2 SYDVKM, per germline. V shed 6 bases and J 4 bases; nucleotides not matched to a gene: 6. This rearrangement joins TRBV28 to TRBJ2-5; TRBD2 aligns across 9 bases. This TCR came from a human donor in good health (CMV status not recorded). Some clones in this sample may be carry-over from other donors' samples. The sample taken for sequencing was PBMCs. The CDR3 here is CASRRAGGRETQYF. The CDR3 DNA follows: TGTGCCAGCAGGCGTGCGGGGGGGAGAGAGACCCAGTACTTC.